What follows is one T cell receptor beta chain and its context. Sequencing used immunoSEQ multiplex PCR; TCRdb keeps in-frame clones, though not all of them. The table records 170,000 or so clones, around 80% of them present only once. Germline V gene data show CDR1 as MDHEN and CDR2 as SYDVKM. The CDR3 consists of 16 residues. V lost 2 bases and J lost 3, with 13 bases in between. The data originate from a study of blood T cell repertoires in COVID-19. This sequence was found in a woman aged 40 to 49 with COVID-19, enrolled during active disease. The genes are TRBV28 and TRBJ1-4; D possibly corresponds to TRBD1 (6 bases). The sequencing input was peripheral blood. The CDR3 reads CASSLLDRSANEKLFF. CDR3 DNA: TGTGCCAGCAGTTTACTCGACAGGTCGGCTAATGAAAAACTGTTTTTT.